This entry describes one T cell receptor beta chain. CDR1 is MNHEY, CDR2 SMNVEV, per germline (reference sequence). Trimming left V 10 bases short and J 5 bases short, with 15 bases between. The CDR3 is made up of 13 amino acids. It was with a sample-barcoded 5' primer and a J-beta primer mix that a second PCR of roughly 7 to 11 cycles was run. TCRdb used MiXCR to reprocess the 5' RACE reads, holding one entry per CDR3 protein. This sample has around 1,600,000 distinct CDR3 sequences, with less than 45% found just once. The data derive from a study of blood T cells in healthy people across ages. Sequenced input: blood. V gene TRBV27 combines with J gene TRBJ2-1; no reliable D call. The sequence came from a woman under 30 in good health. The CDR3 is CAIRQSTDNEQFF. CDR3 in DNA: TGTGCCATCAGACAATCCACCGACAATGAGCAGTTCTTC.